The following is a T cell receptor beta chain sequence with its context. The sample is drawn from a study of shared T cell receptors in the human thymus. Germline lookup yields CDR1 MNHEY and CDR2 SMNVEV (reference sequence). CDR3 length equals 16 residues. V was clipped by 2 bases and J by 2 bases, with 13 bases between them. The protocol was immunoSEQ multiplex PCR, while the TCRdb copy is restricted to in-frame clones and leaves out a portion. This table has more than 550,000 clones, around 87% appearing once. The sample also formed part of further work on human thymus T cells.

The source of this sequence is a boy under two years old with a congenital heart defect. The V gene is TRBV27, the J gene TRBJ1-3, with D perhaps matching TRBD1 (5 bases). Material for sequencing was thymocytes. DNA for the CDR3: TGTGCCAGCAGTTTAAAAGCAGGGATGGCTGGAAACACCATATATTTT. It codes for CASSLKAGMAGNTIYF.